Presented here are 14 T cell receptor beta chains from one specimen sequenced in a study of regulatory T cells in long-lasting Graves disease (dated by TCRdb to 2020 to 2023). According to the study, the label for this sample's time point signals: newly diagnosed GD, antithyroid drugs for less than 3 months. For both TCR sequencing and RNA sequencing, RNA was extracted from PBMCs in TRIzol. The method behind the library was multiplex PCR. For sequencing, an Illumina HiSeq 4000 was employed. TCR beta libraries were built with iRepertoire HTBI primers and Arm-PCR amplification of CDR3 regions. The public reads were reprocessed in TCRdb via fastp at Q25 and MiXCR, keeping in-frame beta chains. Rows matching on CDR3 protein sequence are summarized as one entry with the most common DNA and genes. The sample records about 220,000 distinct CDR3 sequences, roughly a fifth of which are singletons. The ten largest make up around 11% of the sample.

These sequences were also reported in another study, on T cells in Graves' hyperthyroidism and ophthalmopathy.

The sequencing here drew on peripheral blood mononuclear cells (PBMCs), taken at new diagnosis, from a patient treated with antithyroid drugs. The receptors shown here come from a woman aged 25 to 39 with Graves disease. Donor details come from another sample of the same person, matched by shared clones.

The CDR3 sequence is CATSRVRASGSGAQYF. CDR3 sequence (DNA): TGTGCCACCAGCAGAGTAAGGGCTAGCGGCTCCGGGGCCCAGTACTTC. V is TRBV15 and J is TRBJ2-5; the match to TRBD2 covers 7 bases. V shed 1 base and J 9 bases; nucleotides not matched to a gene: 14. Germline loops: CDR1 LNHNV, CDR2 YYDKDF (reference sequence). CDR3 length equals 16 residues. The full variable domain, with the rest looked up from reference TRBV15 and TRBJ2-5, is DAMVIQNPRYQVTQFGKPVTLSCSQTLNHNVMYWYQQKSSQAPKLLFHYYDKDFNNEADTPDNFQSRRPNTSFCFLDIRSPGLGDTAMYLCATSRVRASGSGAQYFGPGTRLLVL.

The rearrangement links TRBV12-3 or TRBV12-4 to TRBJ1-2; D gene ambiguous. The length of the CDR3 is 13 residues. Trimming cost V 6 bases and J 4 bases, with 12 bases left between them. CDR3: CASSRWAPYGYTF. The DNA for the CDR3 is TGTGCCAGCAGCCGGTGGGCTCCCTATGGCTACACCTTC.

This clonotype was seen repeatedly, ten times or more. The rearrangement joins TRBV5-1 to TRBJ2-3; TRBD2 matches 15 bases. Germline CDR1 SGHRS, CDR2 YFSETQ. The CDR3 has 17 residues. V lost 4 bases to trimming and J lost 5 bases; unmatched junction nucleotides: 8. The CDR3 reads CASSPGLAGGQGDTQYF. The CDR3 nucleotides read TGCGCCAGCAGCCCAGGACTAGCGGGAGGGCAGGGAGATACGCAGTATTTT.

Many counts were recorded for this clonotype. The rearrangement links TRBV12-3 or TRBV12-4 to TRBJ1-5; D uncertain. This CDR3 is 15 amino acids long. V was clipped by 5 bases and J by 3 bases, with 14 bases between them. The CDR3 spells CASSRRSSFNQPQHF. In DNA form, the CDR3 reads TGTGCCAGCAGTCGTCGGAGCAGTTTCAATCAGCCCCAGCATTTT.

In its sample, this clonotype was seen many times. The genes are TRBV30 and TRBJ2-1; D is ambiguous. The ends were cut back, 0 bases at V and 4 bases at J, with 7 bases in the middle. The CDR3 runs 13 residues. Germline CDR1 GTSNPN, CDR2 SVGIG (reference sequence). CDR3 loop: CAWSVRKYNEQFF. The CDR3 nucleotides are TGTGCCTGGAGTGTAAGGAAGTACAATGAGCAGTTCTTC.

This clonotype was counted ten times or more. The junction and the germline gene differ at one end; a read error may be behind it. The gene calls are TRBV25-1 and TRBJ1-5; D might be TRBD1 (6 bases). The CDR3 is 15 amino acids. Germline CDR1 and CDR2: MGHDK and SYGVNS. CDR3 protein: CASSASGGGNQPQHF. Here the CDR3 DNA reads TGTGCCAGCAGTGCCTCGGGGGGGGGCAATCAACCCCAGCATTTT.

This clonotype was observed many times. CDR3 bases: TGTGCCAGCTTTCGGGAAAAACTGTTTTTT. It encodes CASFREKLFF. The rearrangement links TRBV2 to TRBJ1-4, with D unclear. Germline-derived CDR1 and CDR2 are SNHLY and FYNNEI. V was trimmed by 8 bases and J by 8 bases, leaving 6 bases between them. The CDR3 has 10 amino acids.

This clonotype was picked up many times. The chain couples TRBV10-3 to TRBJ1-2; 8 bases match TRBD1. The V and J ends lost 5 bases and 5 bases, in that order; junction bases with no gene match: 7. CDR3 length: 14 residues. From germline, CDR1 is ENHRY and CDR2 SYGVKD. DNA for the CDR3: TGTGCCATCAGTAGTCAGGGGGCCTTATATGGCTACACCTTC. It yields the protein CAISSQGALYGYTF.

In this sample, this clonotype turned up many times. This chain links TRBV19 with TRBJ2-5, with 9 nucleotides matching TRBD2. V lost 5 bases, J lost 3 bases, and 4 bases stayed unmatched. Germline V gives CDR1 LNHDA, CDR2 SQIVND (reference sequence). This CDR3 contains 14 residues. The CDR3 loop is CASSGASGEETQYF. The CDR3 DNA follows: TGTGCCAGTAGTGGAGCTAGCGGGGAAGAGACCCAGTACTTC. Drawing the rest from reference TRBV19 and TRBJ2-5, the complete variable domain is DGGITQSPKYLFRKEGQNVTLSCEQNLNHDAMYWYRQDPGQGLRLIYYSQIVNDFQKGDIAEGYSVSREKKESFPLTVTSAQKNPTAFYLCASSGASGEETQYFGPGTRLLVL.

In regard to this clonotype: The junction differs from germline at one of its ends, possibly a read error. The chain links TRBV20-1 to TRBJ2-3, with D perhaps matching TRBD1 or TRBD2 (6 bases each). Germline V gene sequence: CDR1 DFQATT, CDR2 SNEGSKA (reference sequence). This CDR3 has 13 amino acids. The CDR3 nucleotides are TGCAGTGCAGGGGGGTATGATGTTGATACGCACTATTTT. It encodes CSAGGYDVDTHYF.

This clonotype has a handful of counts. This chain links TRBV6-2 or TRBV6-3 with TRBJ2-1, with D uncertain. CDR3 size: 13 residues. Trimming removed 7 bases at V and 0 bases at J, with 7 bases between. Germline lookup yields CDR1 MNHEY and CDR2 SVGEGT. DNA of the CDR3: TGTGCCAGCAAACAGAGCTCCTACAATGAGCAGTTCTTC. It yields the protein CASKQSSYNEQFF.

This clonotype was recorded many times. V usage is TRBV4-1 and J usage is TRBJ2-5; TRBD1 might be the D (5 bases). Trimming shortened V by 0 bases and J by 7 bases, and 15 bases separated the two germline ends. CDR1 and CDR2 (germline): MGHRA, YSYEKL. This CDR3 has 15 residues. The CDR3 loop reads CASSQEGQGRGTQYF. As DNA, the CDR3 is TGCGCCAGCAGCCAAGAAGGCCAGGGAAGGGGGACCCAGTACTTC.

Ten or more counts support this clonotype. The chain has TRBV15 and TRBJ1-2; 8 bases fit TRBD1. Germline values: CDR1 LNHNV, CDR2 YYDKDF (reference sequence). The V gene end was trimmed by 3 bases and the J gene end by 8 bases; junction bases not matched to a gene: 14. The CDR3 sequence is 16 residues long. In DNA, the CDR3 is TGTGCCACCAGCAGGAAAGCGGACAGGGAGGATGACGGCTACACCTTC. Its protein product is CATSRKADREDDGYTF. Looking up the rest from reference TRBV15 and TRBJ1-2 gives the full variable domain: DAMVIQNPRYQVTQFGKPVTLSCSQTLNHNVMYWYQQKSSQAPKLLFHYYDKDFNNEADTPDNFQSRRPNTSFCFLDIRSPGLGDTAMYLCATSRKADREDDGYTFGSGTRLTVV.

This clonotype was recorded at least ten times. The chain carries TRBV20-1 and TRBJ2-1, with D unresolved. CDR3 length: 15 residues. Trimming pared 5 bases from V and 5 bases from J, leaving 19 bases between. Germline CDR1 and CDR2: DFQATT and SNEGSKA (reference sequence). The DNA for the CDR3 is TGCAGTGCTGTCACCTGGTCCCGGTACAACAATGAGCAGTTCTTC. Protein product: CSAVTWSRYNNEQFF.